This paragraph covers one T cell receptor beta chain sequence. What it recognizes is unknown. This sample was included in a study of Ad26.COV2.S vaccination and SARS-CoV-2 variants. Findings and limits, study-wide: Researchers cautioned that TCR breadth and depth analyses may have underestimated total T cell responses.

The sample's treatment: about 20 received Ad26.COV2.S at low or high dose, single or two shots; roughly five received placebo; per-sample allocation not given. It was on day 63 after the first vaccine or placebo injection that samples were taken. The CDR3 covers 14 residues. Germline CDR1 MDHEN, CDR2 SYDVKM. The V end lost 6 bases, the J end lost 5 bases, and 17 bases lay between the germline ends. The table came from immunoSEQ multiplex PCR; TCRdb's copy has only in-frame clones and leaves some out. The table has roughly 510,000 clones, 87% seen once. Specimen: peripheral blood, collected in a trial of Ad26.COV2.S vaccine versus placebo. The receptor comes from a person between 18 and 65 years old who received the Ad26.COV2.S COVID-19 vaccine or a placebo. The J gene is TRBJ2-7, the V gene TRBV28; D not certain. The CDR3: CASRAPGPRDEQYF. In nucleotides, the CDR3 is TGTGCCAGCAGGGCCCCCGGGCCTAGGGACGAGCAGTACTTC.